The 17 T cell receptor beta chains below all came from one sample that was sequenced in a study of cytotoxic CD8 clonotypes in ibrutinib-treated CLL. Measured with immunoSEQ multiplex PCR; TCRdb has only the in-frame clones, and not every one. The data contain roughly 97,000 clones, around 73% of them singletons. The sample was PBMCs, taken after 12 months of ibrutinib treatment. All receptors derive from a human donor with chronic lymphocytic leukemia.

The J gene is TRBJ2-1, the V gene TRBV5-1, with D possibly called TRBD1 or TRBD2 (6 bases each). V was cut by 0 bases and J by 5 bases, with 18 bases left in between. CDR3 length: 17 residues. Germline CDR1 is SGHRS and CDR2 is YFSETQ. CDR3 in DNA: TGCGCCAGCAGCTTGGGAGGGAACGGGGGCGAAGACAATGAGCAGTTCTTC. This encodes CASSLGGNGGEDNEQFF.

V and J are TRBV5-1 and TRBJ2-3; D call uncertain. The CDR3 has 13 residues. V lost 0 bases, J lost 3 bases, and 5 bases lay in between. Germline V gene sequence: CDR1 SGHRS, CDR2 YFSETQ. CDR3 protein: CASSLEGTDTQYF. The DNA for the CDR3 is TGCGCCAGCAGCTTGGAGGGAACAGATACGCAGTATTTT.

The V gene is TRBV7-2, the J gene TRBJ2-6; D remains ambiguous. Trimming took off 5 bases at V and 1 base at J, with 9 bases between the two ends. The germline V gene encodes CDR1 SGHTA and CDR2 FQGNSA. This CDR3 has 15 amino acids. The CDR3 DNA reads TGTGCCAGCAGCGCCGAGATATCTGGGGCCAACGTCCTGACTTTC. This translates into CASSAEISGANVLTF.

In nucleotides, the CDR3 is TGCGCCAGCAGCGCTGGGACAGAAAAGCTCCTTGCCTCTGGGGCCAACGTCCTGACTTTC. Translating gives CASSAGTEKLLASGANVLTF. This chain joins TRBV5-1 and TRBJ2-6; 7 bases match TRBD1. The germline CDR1 and CDR2 sequences are SGHRS and YFSETQ. The CDR3 has 20 residues. The J segment lost 0 bases and the V segment lost 4 bases, leaving 16 bases of the junction unmatched.

This chain links TRBV28 with TRBJ1-1, with 8 bases lining up with TRBD1. CDR3 length: 16 residues. The germline V gene has CDR1 MDHEN and CDR2 SYDVKM. The V gene end was trimmed by 3 bases and the J gene end by 1 base; junction bases not matched to a gene: 7. CDR3 in DNA: TGTGCCAGCAGTTTCTACCCGGGACAGGAGAACACTGAAGCTTTCTTT. This encodes CASSFYPGQENTEAFF.

This chain joins TRBV5-1 and TRBJ2-7; a weak D match, TRBD2 (5 bases). Germline V CDR1 and CDR2: SGHRS, YFSETQ. The V and J ends lost 4 bases and 2 bases respectively, with 7 bases between them. The CDR3 totals 12 residues. The CDR3 is CASSREPYEQYF. The CDR3 DNA sequence: TGCGCCAGCAGCAGGGAGCCCTACGAGCAGTACTTC.

This clone was counted ten times or more. The gene calls are TRBV11-1 and TRBJ2-2, with 8 bases lining up with TRBD1. Trimming cost V 6 bases and J 4 bases; bases outside gene matches: 4. The CDR3 is 14 amino acids. Germline V gene sequence: CDR1 SGHAT, CDR2 FQDESV (reference sequence). In DNA form, the CDR3 reads TGTGCCAGCAGTGCCGGGACAGGCACCGGGGAGCTGTTTTTT. Protein product: CASSAGTGTGELFF.

J is TRBJ2-3 and V is TRBV4-3; the match to TRBD2 covers 12 bases. Germline assignment: CDR1 LGHNA and CDR2 YSLEER. The CDR3 sequence is 15 residues long. After removal of 4 bases from V and 5 bases from J, the junction contained 4 bases not matched to a gene. CDR3 region: CASSRRLAGEDTQYF. The CDR3 bases are TGCGCCAGCAGCCGAAGACTAGCGGGGGAAGATACGCAGTATTTT.

The V and J genes are TRBV7-9 and TRBJ1-2, with 8 positions matching TRBD1. This CDR3 spans 16 amino acids. J lost 4 bases, V lost 2 bases, and 9 bases had no gene match. In germline, CDR1 is SEHNR, CDR2 FQNEAQ (reference sequence). The CDR3 DNA reads TGTGCCAGCAGCTTAAGTGGCAGGGGGCCGGCCTATGGCTACACCTTC. It translates to CASSLSGRGPAYGYTF.

The genes are TRBV7-3 and TRBJ2-5, with D hard to call. The CDR3 length is 13 residues. With 1 base removed from V and 1 base from J, the gap between germline ends came to 4 bases. Per the germline V gene, CDR1 is SGHTA and CDR2 is FQGTGA. CDR3 bases: TGTGCCAGCAGCTTAAATCCCCAAGAGACCCAGTACTTC. Translation: CASSLNPQETQYF.

This chain links TRBV11-3 with TRBJ2-7; maybe TRBD1 (6 bases). Per germline, CDR1 SGHNT and CDR2 YENEEA. V was clipped by 5 bases and J by 0 bases, with 11 bases between them. The CDR3 has 14 residues. The DNA of the CDR3 is TGTGCCAGCAGCAAGGCAGGGGACTCCTACGAGCAGTACTTC. Amino acids: CASSKAGDSYEQYF.

This clone came up once. This rearrangement joins TRBV11-2 to TRBJ1-1; TRBD1 agrees at 9 bases. Germline V CDR1 and CDR2: SGHAT, FQNNGV. V was clipped by 4 bases and J by 4 bases; unmatched bases: 4. This CDR3 has 14 amino acids. CDR3 amino acids: CASSSGQGSTEAFF. The CDR3 DNA sequence: TGTGCCAGCAGCTCGGGACAGGGAAGCACTGAAGCTTTCTTT.

The rearrangement uses TRBV25-1 and TRBJ2-2; no clear D gene. The CDR3 consists of 14 residues. Germline lookup yields CDR1 MGHDK and CDR2 SYGVNS. V was clipped by 0 bases and J by 3 bases, with 5 bases between them. The CDR3 here is CASSEYGDTGELFF. In nucleotides, the CDR3 is TGTGCCAGCAGTGAATATGGAGACACCGGGGAGCTGTTTTTT.

This clone was picked up one time. J is TRBJ2-1 and V is TRBV7-2; D is unclear. Trimming left V 4 bases short and J 13 bases short, with 20 bases between. CDR1 and CDR2 from the germline V gene are SGHTA and FQGNSA. This CDR3 has 14 residues. The CDR3 loop reads CASSSSKVQQTQFF. In DNA, the CDR3 is TGTGCCAGCAGCTCAAGTAAGGTCCAACAAACCCAGTTCTTC.

As DNA, the CDR3 is TGCGCCAGCAGCTTTCGAATGAACACTGAAGCTTTCTTT. Residues: CASSFRMNTEAFF. The chain is built from TRBV4-3 and TRBJ1-1; D is ambiguous. The CDR3 extends over 13 amino acids. Germline V gives CDR1 LGHNA, CDR2 YSLEER. Trimming removed 5 bases from V and 0 bases from J, with 7 bases in between.

The chain combines TRBV19 with TRBJ1-2; 8 nucleotides line up with TRBD1. Germline V lookup: CDR1 LNHDA, CDR2 SQIVND (reference sequence). This CDR3 region has 13 residues. V gave up 5 bases and J gave up 7 bases; unmatched junction bases: 6. The CDR3 spells CASSAQGAGGYTF. DNA for the CDR3: TGTGCCAGTAGTGCGCAGGGGGCTGGTGGCTACACCTTC. The complete variable domain, with remaining parts taken from reference TRBV19 and TRBJ1-2, reads DGGITQSPKYLFRKEGQNVTLSCEQNLNHDAMYWYRQDPGQGLRLIYYSQIVNDFQKGDIAEGYSVSREKKESFPLTVTSAQKNPTAFYLCASSAQGAGGYTFGSGTRLTVV.

This clone was seen a few times. The chain has TRBV5-6 and TRBJ1-2; the D is unclear. Germline V gene lookup returns CDR1 SGHDT and CDR2 YYEEEE. V shed 6 bases and J shed 4 bases, with 19 bases lying between them. The CDR3 is 15 amino acids. The CDR3 DNA sequence: TGTGCCAGCATTCTAACCCCCGGAGTAGGCTATGGCTACACCTTC. Translating it yields CASILTPGVGYGYTF.